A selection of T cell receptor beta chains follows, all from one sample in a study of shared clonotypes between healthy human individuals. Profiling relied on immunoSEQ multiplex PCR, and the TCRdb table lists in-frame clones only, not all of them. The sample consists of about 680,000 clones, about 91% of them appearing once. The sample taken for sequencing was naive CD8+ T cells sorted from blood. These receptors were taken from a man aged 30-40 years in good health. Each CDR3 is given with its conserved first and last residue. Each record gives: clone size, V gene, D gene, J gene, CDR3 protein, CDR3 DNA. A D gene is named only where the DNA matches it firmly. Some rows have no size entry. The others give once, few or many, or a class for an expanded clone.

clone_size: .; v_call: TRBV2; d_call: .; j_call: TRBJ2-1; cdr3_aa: CASRTWGLRSYNEQFF; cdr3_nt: TGTGCCAGCAGGACCTGGGGCCTAAGGTCCTACAATGAGCAGTTCTTC
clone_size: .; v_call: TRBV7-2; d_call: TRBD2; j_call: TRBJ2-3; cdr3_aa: CASSHSSGQRMDTQYF; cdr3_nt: TGTGCCAGCAGCCACTCTAGCGGCCAACGAATGGATACGCAGTATTTT
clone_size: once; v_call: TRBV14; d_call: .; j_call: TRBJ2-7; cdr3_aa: CASSQVQGSEQYF; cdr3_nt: TGTGCCAGCAGCCAGGTCCAGGGCTCCGAGCAGTACTTC
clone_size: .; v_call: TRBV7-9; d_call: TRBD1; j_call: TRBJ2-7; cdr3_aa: CASSSSRDRVPFPTYEQYF; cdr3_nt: TGTGCCAGCAGCTCCTCCCGGGACAGGGTCCCCTTCCCTACCTACGAGCAGTACTTC
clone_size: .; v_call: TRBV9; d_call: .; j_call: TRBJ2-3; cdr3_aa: CASSVAGSSTDTQYF; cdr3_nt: TGTGCCAGCAGCGTAGCTGGGAGTAGCACAGATACGCAGTATTTT
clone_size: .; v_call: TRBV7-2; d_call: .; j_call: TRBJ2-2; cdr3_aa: CAREGPTGTGELFF; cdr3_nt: TGTGCCAGAGAAGGGCCAACAGGGACTGGGGAGCTGTTTTTT
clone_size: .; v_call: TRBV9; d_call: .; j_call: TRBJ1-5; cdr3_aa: CARNRDQPQHF; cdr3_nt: TGTGCCAGGAACCGTGATCAGCCCCAGCATTTT
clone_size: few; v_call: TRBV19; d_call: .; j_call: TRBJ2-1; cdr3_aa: CASSIHGAYNEQFF; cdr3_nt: TGTGCCAGTAGTATACACGGAGCTTACAATGAGCAGTTCTTC
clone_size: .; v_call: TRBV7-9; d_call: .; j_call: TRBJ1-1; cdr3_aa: CASSLAQGAGTEAFF; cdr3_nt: TGTGCCAGCAGCTTAGCGCAAGGGGCAGGGACTGAAGCTTTCTTT
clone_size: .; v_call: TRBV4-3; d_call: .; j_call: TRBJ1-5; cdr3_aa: CASSQDLGGDHNQPQHF; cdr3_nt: TGCGCCAGCAGCCAAGATCTAGGAGGGGATCACAATCAGCCCCAGCATTTT
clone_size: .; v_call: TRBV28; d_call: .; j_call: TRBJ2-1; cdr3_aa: CASSFSRTAEQFF; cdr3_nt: TGTGCCAGCAGTTTTTCTAGGACAGCCGAGCAGTTCTTC
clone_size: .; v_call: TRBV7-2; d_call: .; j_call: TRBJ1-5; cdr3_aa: CASSPDVGSNQPQHF; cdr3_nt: TGTGCCAGCAGCCCCGATGTGGGTAGCAATCAGCCCCAGCATTTT
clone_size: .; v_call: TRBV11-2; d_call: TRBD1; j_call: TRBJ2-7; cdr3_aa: CASSLGDSYEQYF; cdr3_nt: TGTGCCAGCAGCTTAGGGGACAGTTACGAGCAGTACTTC
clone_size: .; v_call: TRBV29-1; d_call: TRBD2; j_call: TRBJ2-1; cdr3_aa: CSVAGLAEDNEQFF; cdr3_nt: TGCAGCGTTGCAGGGCTAGCGGAGGACAATGAGCAGTTCTTC
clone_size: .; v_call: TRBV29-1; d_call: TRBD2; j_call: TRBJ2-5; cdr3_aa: CSVDWAGGETQYF; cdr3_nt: TGCAGCGTTGACTGGGCGGGGGGCGAGACCCAGTACTTC
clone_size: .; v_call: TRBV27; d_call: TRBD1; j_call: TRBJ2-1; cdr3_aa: CASSSGTGRHEQFF; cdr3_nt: TGTGCCAGCAGTTCCGGGACAGGGAGACATGAGCAGTTCTTC
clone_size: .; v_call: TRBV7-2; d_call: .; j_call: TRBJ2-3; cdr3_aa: CASSPEVGFITDTQYF; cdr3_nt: TGTGCCAGCAGCCCCGAAGTAGGGTTTATCACAGATACGCAGTATTTT
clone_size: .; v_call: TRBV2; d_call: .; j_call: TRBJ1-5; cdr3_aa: CASSERGRAEDQPQHF; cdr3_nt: TGTGCCAGCAGTGAAAGGGGCCGGGCGGAGGATCAGCCCCAGCATTTT
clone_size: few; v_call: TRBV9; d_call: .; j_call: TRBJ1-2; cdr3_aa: CASSPIGPRGNTF; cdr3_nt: TGTGCCAGCAGCCCCATTGGGCCAAGGGGCAACACCTTC
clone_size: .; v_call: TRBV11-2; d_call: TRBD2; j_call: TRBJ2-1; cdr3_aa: CASSRIAGDRYNEQFF; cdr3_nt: TGTGCCAGCAGCCGGATAGCGGGAGACCGCTACAATGAGCAGTTCTTC
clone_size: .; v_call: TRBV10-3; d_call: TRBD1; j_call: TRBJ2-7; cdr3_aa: CAISPTYDRVEQYF; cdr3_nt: TGTGCCATCAGTCCAACATACGACAGGGTTGAGCAGTACTTC
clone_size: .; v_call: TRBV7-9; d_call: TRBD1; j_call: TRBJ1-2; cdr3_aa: CASSFKDRELTYGYTF; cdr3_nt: TGTGCCAGCAGCTTCAAGGACAGGGAGCTTACCTATGGCTACACCTTC
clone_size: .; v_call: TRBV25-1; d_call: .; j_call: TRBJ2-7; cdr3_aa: CASSKLADSYEQYF; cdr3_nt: TGTGCCAGCAGTAAGTTAGCGGACTCCTACGAGCAGTACTTC
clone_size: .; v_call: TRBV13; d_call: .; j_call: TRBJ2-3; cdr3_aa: CASSFLTDTQYF; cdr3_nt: TGTGCCAGCAGCTTTTTGACAGATACGCAGTATTTT
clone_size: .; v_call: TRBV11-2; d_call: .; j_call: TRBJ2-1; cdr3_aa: CASSLGKRTYNEQFF; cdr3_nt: TGTGCCAGCAGCTTAGGGAAGCGGACCTACAATGAGCAGTTCTTC
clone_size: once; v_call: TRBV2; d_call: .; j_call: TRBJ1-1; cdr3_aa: CASSEASGFTEAFF; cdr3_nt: TGTGCCAGCAGTGAAGCATCAGGATTCACTGAAGCTTTCTTT
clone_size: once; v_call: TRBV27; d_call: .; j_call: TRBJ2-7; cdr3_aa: CASSRTGQLYEQYF; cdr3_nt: TGTGCCAGCAGCCGAACCGGACAGCTCTACGAGCAGTACTTC
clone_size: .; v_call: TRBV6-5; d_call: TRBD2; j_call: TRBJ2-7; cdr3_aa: CASSDGTSVGYEQYF; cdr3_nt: TGTGCCAGCAGCGACGGGACTAGCGTAGGCTACGAGCAGTACTTC
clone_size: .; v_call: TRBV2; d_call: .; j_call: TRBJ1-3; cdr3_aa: CASSTGFSGNTIYF; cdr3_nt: TGTGCCAGCTCCACAGGGTTCTCTGGAAACACCATATATTTT
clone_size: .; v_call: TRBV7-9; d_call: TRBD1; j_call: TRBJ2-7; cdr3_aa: CASSLPDRGAYEQYF; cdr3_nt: TGTGCCAGCAGCTTGCCCGACAGGGGGGCCTACGAGCAGTACTTC
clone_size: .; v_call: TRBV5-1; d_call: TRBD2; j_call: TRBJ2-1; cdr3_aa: CASSWGLGAPYNEQFF; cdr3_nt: TGCGCCAGCAGCTGGGGACTAGGGGCCCCCTACAATGAGCAGTTCTTC
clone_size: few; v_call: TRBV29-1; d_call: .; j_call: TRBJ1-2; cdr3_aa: CSVVDRLYYGYTF; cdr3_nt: TGCAGCGTTGTAGATAGGCTATACTATGGCTACACCTTC
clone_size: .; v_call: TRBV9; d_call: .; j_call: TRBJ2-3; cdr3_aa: CAGSPRNLPTDTQYF; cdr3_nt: TGTGCCGGCAGCCCTCGTAACCTTCCCACAGATACGCAGTATTTT
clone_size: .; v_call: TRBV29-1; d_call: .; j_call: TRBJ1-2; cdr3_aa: CSVEGAVRGYTF; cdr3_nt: TGCAGCGTTGAAGGGGCCGTGAGGGGCTACACCTTC
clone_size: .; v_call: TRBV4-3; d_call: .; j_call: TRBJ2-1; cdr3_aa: CASSPSGDEQFF; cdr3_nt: TGCGCCAGCAGTCCGTCGGGGGATGAGCAGTTCTTC
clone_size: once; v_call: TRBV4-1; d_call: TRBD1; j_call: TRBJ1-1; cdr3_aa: CASSQRQGRVSEAFF; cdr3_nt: TGCGCCAGCAGCCAACGACAGGGTAGGGTCTCTGAAGCTTTCTTT
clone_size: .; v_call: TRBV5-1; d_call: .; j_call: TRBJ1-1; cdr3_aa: CASSLAENTEAFF; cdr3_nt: TGCGCCAGCAGCTTGGCAGAGAACACTGAAGCTTTCTTT
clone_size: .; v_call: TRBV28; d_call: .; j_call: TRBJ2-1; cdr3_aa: CASSLPGRQFF; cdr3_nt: TGTGCCAGCAGTTTACCGGGACGCCAGTTCTTC
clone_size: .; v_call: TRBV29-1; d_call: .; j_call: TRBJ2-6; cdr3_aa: CSGLSGANVLTF; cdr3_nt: TGCAGCGGTCTATCTGGGGCCAACGTCCTGACTTTC
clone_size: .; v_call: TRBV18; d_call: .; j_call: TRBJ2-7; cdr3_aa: CASSPPLAGGIYEQYF; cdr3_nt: TGTGCCAGCTCACCACCGCTGGCAGGAGGGATCTACGAGCAGTACTTC
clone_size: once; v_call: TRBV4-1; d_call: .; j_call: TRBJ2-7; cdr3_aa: CASSQGGVSYEQYF; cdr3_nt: TGCGCCAGCAGCCAAGGGGGTGTGTCCTACGAGCAGTACTTC
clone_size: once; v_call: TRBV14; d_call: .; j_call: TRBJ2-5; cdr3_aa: CASSQRTEETQYF; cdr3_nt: TGTGCCAGCAGCCAACGAACTGAAGAGACCCAGTACTTC
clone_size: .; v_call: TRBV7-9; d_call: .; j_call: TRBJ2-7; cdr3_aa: CASSPWTDTYEQYF; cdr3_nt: TGTGCCAGCAGCCCGTGGACCGATACCTACGAGCAGTACTTC
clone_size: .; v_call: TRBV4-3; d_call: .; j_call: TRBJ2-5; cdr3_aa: CASSQVDSKETQYF; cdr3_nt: TGCGCCAGCAGCCAAGTCGACAGCAAAGAGACCCAGTACTTC
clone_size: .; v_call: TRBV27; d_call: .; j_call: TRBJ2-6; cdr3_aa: CASSSGLSGANVLTF; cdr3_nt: TGTGCCAGCAGTTCAGGGCTATCTGGGGCCAACGTCCTGACTTTC
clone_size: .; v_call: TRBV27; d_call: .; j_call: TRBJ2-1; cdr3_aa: CASSFVAGNSYNEQFF; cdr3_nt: TGTGCCAGCAGTTTTGTTGCGGGTAACTCCTACAATGAGCAGTTCTTC
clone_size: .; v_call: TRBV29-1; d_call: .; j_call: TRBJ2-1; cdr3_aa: CSVDQKTYNEQFF; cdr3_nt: TGCAGCGTTGACCAAAAGACCTACAATGAGCAGTTCTTC
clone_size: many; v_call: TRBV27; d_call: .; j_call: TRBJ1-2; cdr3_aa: CASSPRHRSGYTF; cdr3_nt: TGTGCCAGCAGTCCCCGCCATAGGAGTGGCTACACCTTC
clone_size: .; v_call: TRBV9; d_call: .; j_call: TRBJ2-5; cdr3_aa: CASSPPPGQAGTQYF; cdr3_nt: TGTGCCAGCAGCCCCCCTCCGGGACAAGCCGGGACCCAGTACTTC
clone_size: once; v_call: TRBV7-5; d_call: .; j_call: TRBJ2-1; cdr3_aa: CARSLAGLEQFF; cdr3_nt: TGTGCCAGAAGCTTAGCGGGGCTGGAGCAGTTCTTC
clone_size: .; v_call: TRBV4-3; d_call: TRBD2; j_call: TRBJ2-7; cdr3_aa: CASSQDLTSVYEQYF; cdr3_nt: TGCGCCAGCAGCCAAGACTTGACTAGCGTCTACGAGCAGTACTTC
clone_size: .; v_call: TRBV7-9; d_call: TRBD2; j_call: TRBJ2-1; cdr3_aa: CASSTGTSGYNEQFF; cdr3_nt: TGTGCCAGCAGTACCGGGACTAGCGGTTACAATGAGCAGTTCTTC
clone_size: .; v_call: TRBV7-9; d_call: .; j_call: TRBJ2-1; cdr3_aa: CASSPSIIGQSSYNEQFF; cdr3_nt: TGTGCCAGCAGCCCCTCCATTATAGGCCAGAGCTCCTACAATGAGCAGTTCTTC
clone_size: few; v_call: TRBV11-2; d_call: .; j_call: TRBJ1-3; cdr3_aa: CASSLGQSSGNTIYF; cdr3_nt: TGTGCCAGCAGCCTCGGACAGAGCTCTGGAAACACCATATATTTT
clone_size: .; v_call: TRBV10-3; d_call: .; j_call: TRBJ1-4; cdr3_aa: CAISETRDGVINEKLFF; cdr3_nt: TGTGCCATCAGTGAGACCCGCGACGGGGTTATTAATGAAAAACTGTTTTTT
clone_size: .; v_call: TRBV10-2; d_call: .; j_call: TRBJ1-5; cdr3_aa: CASKPGTGNQPQHF; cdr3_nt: TGCGCCAGCAAACCCGGGACGGGCAATCAGCCCCAGCATTTT
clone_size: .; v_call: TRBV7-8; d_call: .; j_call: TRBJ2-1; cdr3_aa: CASSGVDYNEQFF; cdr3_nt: TGTGCCAGCAGCGGCGTGGACTACAATGAGCAGTTCTTC
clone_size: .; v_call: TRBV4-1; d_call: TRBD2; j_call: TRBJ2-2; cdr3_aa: CASSQWAGDHTGELFF; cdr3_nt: TGCGCCAGCAGCCAGTGGGCGGGAGATCACACCGGGGAGCTGTTTTTT
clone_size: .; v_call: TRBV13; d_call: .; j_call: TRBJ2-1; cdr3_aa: CASSTQRGTSIFNEQFF; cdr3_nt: TGTGCCAGCAGCACACAACGGGGTACTTCTATATTCAATGAGCAGTTCTTC